The next 2 T cell receptor beta chains were all read from a single sample in a study of vaccination and CD4 T cells after COVID-19 (dated by TCRdb to between 2021 and 2024). What the treatment or condition label conveys for this sample: approximately 9-day PBMC culture with coronavirus spike peptide pools or control peptides (ViraFEST assay). The antigens of these receptors remain unknown. Preparation of the library involved PCR. Sequencing was performed on an Illumina iSeq 100. At the Johns Hopkins FTIC core, DNA from the cultured CD4+ T cells underwent TCR sequencing with the Oncomine TCR Beta short-read assay. TCRdb passed the public sequencing reads through fastp at Q25 and MiXCR, retaining productive beta sequences. Rows are unified per CDR3 protein, each entry keeping the most common DNA and genes. The table for this sample lists 15,000 to 20,000 distinct CDR3 sequences; about 69% of them were counted only once. About 20% of the sample is in the top ten clones.

The sequenced material came from CD4+ T cells from blood, cultured in vitro. These receptors were taken from a human donor who had recovered from COVID-19.

The chain uses TRBV7-2 and TRBJ1-1, with D uncertain. In germline, CDR1 is SGHTA, CDR2 FQGNSA. V lost 3 bases to trimming and J lost 1 base, with 12 bases between them. The CDR3 totals 15 residues. The CDR3 loop is CASSFEAFGNTEAFF. The CDR3 DNA follows: TGTGCCAGCAGCTTTGAGGCCTTTGGGAACACTGAAGCTTTCTTT.

The sample holds one count of this clonotype. The chain uses TRBV30 and TRBJ2-7; 11 nucleotides agree with TRBD1. Germline V CDR1 and CDR2: GTSNPN, SVGIG (reference sequence). The CDR3 has 14 residues. Unmatched junction bases numbered 5, after V lost 0 bases and J lost 7 bases. The CDR3 bases are TGTGCCTGGAGTGTACTTGGGACAGGGGGAGAGCAGTACTTC. Amino acid sequence: CAWSVLGTGGEQYF.